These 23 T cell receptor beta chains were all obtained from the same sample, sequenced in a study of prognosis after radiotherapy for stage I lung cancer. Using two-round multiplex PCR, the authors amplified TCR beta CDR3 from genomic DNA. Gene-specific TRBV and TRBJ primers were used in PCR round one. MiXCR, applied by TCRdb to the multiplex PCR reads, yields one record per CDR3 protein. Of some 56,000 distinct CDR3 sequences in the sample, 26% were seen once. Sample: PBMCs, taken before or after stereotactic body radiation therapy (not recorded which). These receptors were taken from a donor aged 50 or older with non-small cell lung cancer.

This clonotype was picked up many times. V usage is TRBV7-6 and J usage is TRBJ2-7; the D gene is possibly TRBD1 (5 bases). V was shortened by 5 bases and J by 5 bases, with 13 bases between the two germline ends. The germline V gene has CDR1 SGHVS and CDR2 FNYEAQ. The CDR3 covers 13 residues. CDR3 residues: CASSQTRAHEQYF. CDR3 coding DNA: TGTGCCAGCAGCCAAACCAGGGCCCACGAGCAGTACTTC.

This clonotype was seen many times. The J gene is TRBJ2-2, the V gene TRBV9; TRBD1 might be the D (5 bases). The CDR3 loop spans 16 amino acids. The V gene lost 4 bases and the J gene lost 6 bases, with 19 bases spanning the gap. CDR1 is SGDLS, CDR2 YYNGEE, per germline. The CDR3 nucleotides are TGTGCCAGCAGCCCCTTAGACAGCAAGTCTTCCGGGGAGCTGTTTTTT. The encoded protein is CASSPLDSKSSGELFF.

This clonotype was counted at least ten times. DNA of the CDR3: TGCAGCGTGTCCGGGAACGAAGCTTTCTTT. Its protein is CSVSGNEAFF. This chain uses TRBV29-1 with TRBJ1-1; D remains ambiguous. V lost 6 bases, J lost 8 bases, and 10 bases lay in between. The CDR3 contains 10 residues. The germline gives CDR1 SQVTM, CDR2 ANQGSEA. The full variable domain, rest sourced from reference TRBV29-1 and TRBJ1-1, is SAVISQKPSRDICQRGTSLTIQCQVDSQVTMMFWYRQQPGQSLTLIATANQGSEATYESGFVIDKFPISRPNLTFSTLTVSNMSPEDSSIYLCSVSGNEAFFGQGTRLTVV.

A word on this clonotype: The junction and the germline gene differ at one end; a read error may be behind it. CDR3 nucleotide sequence: TGTGCCAGCAGTTCCGGGGGTATCTCCTACAATGAGCATTTCTTC. Its protein product is CASSSGGISYNEHFF. This chain links TRBV6-5 with TRBJ2-1; weak D call: TRBD2 (6 bases). CDR1 is MNHEY, CDR2 SVGAGI, per germline. The CDR3 covers 15 residues.

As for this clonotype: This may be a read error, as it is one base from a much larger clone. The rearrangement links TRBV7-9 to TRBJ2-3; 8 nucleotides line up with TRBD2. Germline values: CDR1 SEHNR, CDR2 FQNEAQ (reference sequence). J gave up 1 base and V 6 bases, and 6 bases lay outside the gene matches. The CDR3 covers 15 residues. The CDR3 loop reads CASRPIGGGTDTQYF. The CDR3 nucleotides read TGTGCCAGCAGGCCCATCGGGGGGGGCACAGATACGCAGTATTTT. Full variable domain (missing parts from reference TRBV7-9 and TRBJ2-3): DTGVSQNPRHKITKRGQNVTFRCDPISEHNRLYWYRQTLGQGPEFLTYFQNEAQLEKSRLLSDRFSAERPKGSFSTLEIQRTEQGDSAMYLCASRPIGGGTDTQYFGPGTRLTVL.

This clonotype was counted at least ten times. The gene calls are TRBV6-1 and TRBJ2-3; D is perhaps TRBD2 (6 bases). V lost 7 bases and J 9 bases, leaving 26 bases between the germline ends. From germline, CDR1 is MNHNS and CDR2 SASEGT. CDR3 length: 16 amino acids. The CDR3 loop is CASTPHPPPSVETQYF. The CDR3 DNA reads TGTGCCAGCACCCCTCACCCCCCACCTAGCGTCGAAACGCAGTATTTT.

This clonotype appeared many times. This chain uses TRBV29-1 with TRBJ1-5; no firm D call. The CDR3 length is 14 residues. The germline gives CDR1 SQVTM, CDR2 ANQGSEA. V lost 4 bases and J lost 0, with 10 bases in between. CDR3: CSVADAYSNQPQHF. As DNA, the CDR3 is TGCAGCGTTGCAGACGCTTATAGCAATCAGCCCCAGCATTTT.

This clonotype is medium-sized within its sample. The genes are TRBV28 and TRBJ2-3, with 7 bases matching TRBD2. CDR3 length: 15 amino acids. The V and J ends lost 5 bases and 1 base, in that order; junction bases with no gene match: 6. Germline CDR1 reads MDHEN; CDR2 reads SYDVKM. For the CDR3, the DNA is TGTGCCAGCAGTCCCCTGGGGAGGGGCACAGATACGCAGTATTTT. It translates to CASSPLGRGTDTQYF.

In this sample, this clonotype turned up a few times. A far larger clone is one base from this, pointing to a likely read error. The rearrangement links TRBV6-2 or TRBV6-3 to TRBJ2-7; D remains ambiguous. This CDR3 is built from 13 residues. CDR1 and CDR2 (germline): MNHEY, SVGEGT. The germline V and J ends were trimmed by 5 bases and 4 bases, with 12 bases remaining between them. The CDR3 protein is CASSKQCKYEQYF. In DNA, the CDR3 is TGTGCCAGCAGTAAACAGTGCAAGTACGAGCAGTACTTC.

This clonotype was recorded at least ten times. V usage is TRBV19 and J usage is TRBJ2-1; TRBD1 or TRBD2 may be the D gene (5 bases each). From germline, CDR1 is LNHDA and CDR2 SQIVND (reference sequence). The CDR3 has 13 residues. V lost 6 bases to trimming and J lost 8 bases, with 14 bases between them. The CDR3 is CASSRGRGDEQFF. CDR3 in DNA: TGTGCCAGTAGCCGGGGACGAGGGGATGAGCAGTTCTTC. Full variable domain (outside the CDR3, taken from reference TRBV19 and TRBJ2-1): DGGITQSPKYLFRKEGQNVTLSCEQNLNHDAMYWYRQDPGQGLRLIYYSQIVNDFQKGDIAEGYSVSREKKESFPLTVTSAQKNPTAFYLCASSRGRGDEQFFGPGTRLTVL.

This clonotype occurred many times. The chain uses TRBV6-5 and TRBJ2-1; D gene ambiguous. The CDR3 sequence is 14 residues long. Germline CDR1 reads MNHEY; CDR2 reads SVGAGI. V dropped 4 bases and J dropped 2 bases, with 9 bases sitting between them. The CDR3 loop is CASSSSSTYNEQFF. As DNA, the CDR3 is TGTGCCAGCAGTTCTAGTAGTACCTACAATGAGCAGTTCTTC.

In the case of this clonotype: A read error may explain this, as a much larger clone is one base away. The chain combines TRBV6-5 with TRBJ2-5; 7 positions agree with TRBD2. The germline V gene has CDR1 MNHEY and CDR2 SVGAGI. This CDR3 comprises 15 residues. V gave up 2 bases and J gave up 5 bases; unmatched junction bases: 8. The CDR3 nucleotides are TGTGCCAGCAGTTACGCGTGGGGGGGTCGGGAGACCCAGTACTTC. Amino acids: CASSYAWGGRETQYF.

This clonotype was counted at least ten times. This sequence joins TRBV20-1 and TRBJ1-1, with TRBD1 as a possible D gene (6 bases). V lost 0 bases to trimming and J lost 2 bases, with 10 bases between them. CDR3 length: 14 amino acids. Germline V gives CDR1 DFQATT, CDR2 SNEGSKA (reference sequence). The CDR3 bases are TGCAGTGCTAGAGATTACAGGGTTAACACTGAAGCTTTCTTT. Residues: CSARDYRVNTEAFF.

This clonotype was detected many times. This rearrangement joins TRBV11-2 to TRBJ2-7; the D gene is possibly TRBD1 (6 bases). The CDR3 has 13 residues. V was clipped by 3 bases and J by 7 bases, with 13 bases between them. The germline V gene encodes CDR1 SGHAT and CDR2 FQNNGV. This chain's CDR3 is CASSLTGEWEQYF. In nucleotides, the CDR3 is TGTGCCAGCAGCTTGACAGGCGAGTGGGAGCAGTACTTC. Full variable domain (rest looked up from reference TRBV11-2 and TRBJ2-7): EAGVAQSPRYKIIEKRQSVAFWCNPISGHATLYWYQQILGQGPKLLIQFQNNGVVDDSQLPKDRFSAERLKGVDSTLKIQPAKLEDSAVYLCASSLTGEWEQYFGPGTRLTVT.

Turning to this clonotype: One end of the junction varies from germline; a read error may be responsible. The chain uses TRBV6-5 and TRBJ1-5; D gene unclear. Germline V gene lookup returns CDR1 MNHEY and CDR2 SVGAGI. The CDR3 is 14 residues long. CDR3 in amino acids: CASSFRSSNQPQNF. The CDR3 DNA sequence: TGTGCCAGCAGTTTTCGTAGTAGCAATCAGCCCCAGAATTTT.

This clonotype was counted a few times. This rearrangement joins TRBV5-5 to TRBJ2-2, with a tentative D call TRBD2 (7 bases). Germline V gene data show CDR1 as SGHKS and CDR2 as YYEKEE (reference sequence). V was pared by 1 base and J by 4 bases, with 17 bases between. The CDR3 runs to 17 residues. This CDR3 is CASSLMMAGALTGELFF. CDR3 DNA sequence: TGTGCCAGCAGCTTGATGATGGCGGGGGCCCTCACCGGGGAGCTGTTTTTT.

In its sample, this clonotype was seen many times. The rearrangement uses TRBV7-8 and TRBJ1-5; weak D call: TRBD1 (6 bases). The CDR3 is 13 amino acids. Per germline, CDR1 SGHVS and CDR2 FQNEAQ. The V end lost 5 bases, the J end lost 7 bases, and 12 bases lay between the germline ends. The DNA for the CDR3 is TGTGCCAGCAGCCAGGGCAGGGGCCAGCCCCAGCATTTT. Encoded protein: CASSQGRGQPQHF.

This chain's CDR3 is CASSKTGGARELFF. CDR3 sequence (DNA): TGTGCCAGCAGCAAGACAGGGGGCGCCAGGGAGCTGTTTTTT. The V call is TRBV3-1, the J call TRBJ2-2; 10 bases align to TRBD1. The trim removed 5 bases at V and 9 bases at J, leaving 6 bases unmatched. Looked up from germline, CDR1 is LGHDT and CDR2 is YNNKEL (reference sequence). The CDR3 totals 14 residues.

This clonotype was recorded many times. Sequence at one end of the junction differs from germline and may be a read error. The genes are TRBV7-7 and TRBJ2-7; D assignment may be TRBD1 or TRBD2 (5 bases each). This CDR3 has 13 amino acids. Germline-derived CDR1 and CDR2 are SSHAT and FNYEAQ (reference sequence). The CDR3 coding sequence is TGTGCTAGCAGCTTAGGGATGGGGGACGAGCAGTACTTC. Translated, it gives CASSLGMGDEQYF.

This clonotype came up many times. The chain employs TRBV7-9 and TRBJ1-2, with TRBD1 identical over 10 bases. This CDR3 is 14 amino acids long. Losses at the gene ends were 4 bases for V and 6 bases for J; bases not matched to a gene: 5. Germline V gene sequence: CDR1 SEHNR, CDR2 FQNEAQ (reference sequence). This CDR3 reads CASSWGTGEDGYTF. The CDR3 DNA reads TGTGCCAGCAGCTGGGGGACAGGGGAGGATGGCTACACCTTC.

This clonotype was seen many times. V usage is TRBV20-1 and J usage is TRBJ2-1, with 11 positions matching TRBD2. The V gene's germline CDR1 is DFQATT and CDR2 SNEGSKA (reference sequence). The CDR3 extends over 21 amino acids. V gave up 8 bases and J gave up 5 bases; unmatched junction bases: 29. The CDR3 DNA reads TGCAGTCCAGACCCCATAGCGGGGGGGCCCCTCACTGGTCTCGTCCACAATGAGCAGTTCTTC. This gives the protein CSPDPIAGGPLTGLVHNEQFF.

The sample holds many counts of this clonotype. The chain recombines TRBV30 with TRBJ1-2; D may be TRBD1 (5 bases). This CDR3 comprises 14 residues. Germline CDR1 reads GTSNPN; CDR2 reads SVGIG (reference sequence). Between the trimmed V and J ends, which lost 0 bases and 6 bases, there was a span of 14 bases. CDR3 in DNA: TGTGCCTGGAGTGTACTAGGGCAGGGAAATGGCTACACCTTC. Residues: CAWSVLGQGNGYTF.

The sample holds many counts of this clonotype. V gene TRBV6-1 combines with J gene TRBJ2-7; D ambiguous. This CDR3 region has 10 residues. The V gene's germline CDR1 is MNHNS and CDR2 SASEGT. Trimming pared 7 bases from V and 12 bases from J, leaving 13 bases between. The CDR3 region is CASTDLAWYF. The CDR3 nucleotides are TGTGCCAGCACAGACTTAGCCTGGTACTTC.